The source of this T cell receptor beta chain is a study of blood T cell repertoires in COVID-19. Study information: Samples representing acute and convalescent COVID-19 were sourced from the United States, Italy and Spain. T cells, B-cell-depleted T cells, or PBMCs provided the cDNA or gDNA that served as material.

Original analysis: Amplification with reference gene primers provided the estimates of nucleated cell counts. Measured with immunoSEQ multiplex PCR; TCRdb has only the in-frame clones, and not every one. The V and J calls and clone size are taken from that table; D and trimming were inferred from the DNA. Of 130,000 to 150,000 clones listed, approximately 90% are singletons. The germline V and J ends were trimmed by 6 bases and 0 bases, with 9 bases remaining between them. Germline V gene sequence: CDR1 SNHLY, CDR2 FYNNEI. There are 15 residues in the CDR3. Sample: peripheral blood. This sequence originates from a woman in her forties or fifties with acute or convalescent COVID-19. The V call is TRBV2, the J call TRBJ2-6; a weak D match, TRBD1 (5 bases). The CDR3 sequence is CASRQGSSGANVLTF. DNA of the CDR3: TGTGCCAGCAGGCAGGGCAGCTCTGGGGCCAACGTCCTGACTTTC.